The text below deals with one TCR beta chain. Its antigen remains undetermined. No base quality values were provided; no much bigger clone lies one nucleotide off. This sample was included in a study of cytomegalovirus exposure and HLA in healthy donors (dated by TCRdb to 2016 to 2017). Background on the whole study: An earlier analysis of approximately 590 of the donors reported more than 250 Gb of sequence data and 120 million or so unique TCR beta sequences from about 179 million T cells. The study aimed to test whether signatures of past pathogen exposure could be identified by cataloging public T cell receptors. A later analysis re-analyzed previously published TCR beta repertoires from roughly 600 donors and added high-resolution HLA genotyping to study TCR occurrence patterns. Both class I and class II loci were covered by HLA typing, at four-digit resolution. Four to six DR-DQ haplotypes were handled as single units for association and clustering because linkage in the cohort was strong. The number of typed donors differed by locus: roughly 620-630 for A, B, C, DRB1 and DQB1; about 520 for DQA1; some 610 for DPA1; and some 450 for DPB1. An early release that covered around 590 HLA-typed donors contained approximately 300 gigabases of sequencing data and some 87 million unique TCR sequences. All discovery cohort repertoires had been generated on a single sequencing platform. Among roughly 370 genotyped donors of the cohort, an average of about 240,000 unique TCR beta nucleotide sequences were sequenced per donor, approximately 20% of them non-productive. In addition to the first cohort of 666 subjects, a separate validation cohort of over 90 different subjects was used. The genetic ancestry cluster associated with self-reported Caucasian donors included roughly four fifths of the roughly 400 genotyped donors. The T cell repertoires of around 730 subjects were profiled by immunosequencing and related to cytomegalovirus serostatus. To predict cytomegalovirus infection status, the study combined high-throughput TCR immunosequencing, statistical association of individual TCRs with disease status, and machine learning. In an earlier analysis of 587 of the donors, high-throughput TCR beta sequencing was used to judge whether each TCR beta V gene segment behaved as functional or pseudogenic. In a later genetic analysis, genome-wide SNP genotypes for about 55% of the roughly 670 donors were used, and that subset was treated as a discovery cohort. Rather than drawing on any new phenotypic data, the later analysis identified candidate immune exposures from TCR beta sequences and the way those sequences occurred across donors. Donor age, sex, ethnicity and CMV serostatus were compiled together with the repertoire data.

The CDR3 runs 15 residues from the cysteine to the phenylalanine. Of the read, only the CDR3 DNA is kept; its 45 bases are in frame from base 1. The CDR1 and CDR2 encoded by the germline V gene are KGHSH and LQKENI. The germline V and J ends show losses of 3 bases and 6 bases respectively, and no gene match explains 7 bases of the junction. The cohort comprised fewer than 700 healthy bone marrow donors. Cohort members were all nominally healthy when sampled, although unrecorded immune exposures were likely present. The donor was CMV seronegative and belonged to the group of 352 seronegative cohort members. A peripheral blood sample was provided by each donor, and peripheral blood mononuclear cells were used for TCR beta sequencing. Genomic DNA extraction from the blood cell samples was performed with the Qiagen DNeasy Blood Extraction Kit. Libraries came from the immunoSEQ multiplex PCR assay. For the multiplex PCR, a mixture combining 60 forward primers for TCR Vbeta segments and 13 reverse primers for TCR Jbeta segments was used. The CDR3 region of rearranged TCR beta genes was amplified from genomic DNA with a multiplex PCR assay. Amplified TCR beta libraries were sequenced as 87-base-pair reads on the Illumina HiSeq System. Per the authors' processing: Across the 700 or so repertoires, a later analysis counted some 81 million unique TCR beta chains, roughly 11 million of which were shared by at least two donors. Raw reads were error-corrected and collapsed into unique sequences with a nearest-neighbor algorithm that merged closely related sequences to remove PCR and sequencing errors. V, D and J gene segments were assigned by aligning CDR3 sequences to IMGT reference sequences. For a sequence to be retained, at least a six-nucleotide match to both a V gene segment and a J gene segment was required. Rearrangements were called productive when the CDR3 lacked stop codons and stayed in frame with V and J; all others were non-productive. Following IMGT convention, CDR3 was defined as the stretch from the second conserved V-encoded cysteine to the conserved J-encoded phenylalanine. The earlier analysis of 450 to 750 of the donors excluded any sequence lacking an unambiguous match to a single V gene segment. In an earlier analysis of about 590 of the donors, a V segment was called functional when productive rearrangements were above 56.7%, and segregating when the standard deviation between donors exceeded 5%. To diagnose cytomegalovirus status from the catalog of TCR beta chain sequences, a statistical classification framework was built. A later analysis assigned V and J genes by comparing TCR nucleotide sequences with IMGT/GENE-DB human TR gene sequences. Using the TCRdist pipeline, a later analysis assigned CDR3 sequences along with most-parsimonious VDJ recombination scenarios. In a later analysis, each TCR beta chain was defined by its CDR3 amino acid sequence together with its V-gene family, and reads without a unique V-gene family were excluded. A later analysis removed 600 or so highly shared, low-generation-probability nucleotide sequences to deal with suspected cross-contamination and a sequencing artifact. In a later analysis, a clonal expansion index for each public chain was calculated from normalized within-repertoire ranks of inferred template counts. A later analysis computed generation probabilities with a VDJ recombination model fitted to out-of-frame rearrangements, and checked the results against IGoR. Hypergeometric tests were used in a later analysis to score TCR-TCR, TCR-HLA and TCR-CMV co-occurrence, with a repertoire-size bias correction applied to the TCR pairs. A later analysis estimated false discovery rates by permuting HLA or CMV assignments 20 times. In a later analysis, co-occurring TCRs were grouped using DBSCAN, and TCRdist sequence similarity was added for clustering within HLA-allele-positive subsets. Repertoires with fewer than 30,000 or more than 120,000 public chains were left out of co-occurrence clustering, as were about 5 repertoires with anomalous nucleotide sharing. Not all clones reach the TCRdb copy of this immuneACCESS table, which keeps in-frame sequences only. Checked studies attribute under half of the gap to unresolved V genes and leave the rest unexplained. Clonal size and the V and J genes are those of that table, whereas D and trimming came from the DNA. This sample comprises 130,000 to 150,000 clones, nearly 80% of them detected only once. Approximately 5.1% of the sample goes to the ten largest clones.

Findings and caveats that apply to the study as a whole: The presence/absence analyses assumed that sequencing depth was roughly uniform across donors, and that assumption may not be true. A few of the identified cytomegalovirus-associated TCR beta chains were confirmed in vitro to be specific for cytomegalovirus antigens. In a later analysis, TCR association rates were found to vary across HLA loci, with the most associated TCRs seen for DRB1 alleles and the fewest for HLA-C alleles. In an earlier analysis of more than 500 of the donors, most TCR beta V segments appeared in productive rearrangements about 90% or about 30% of the time, broadly matching IMGT annotations. HLA typing was unavailable for some donors at each locus, so association tests used only the typed subset. While some public TCRs were present in many individuals, most TCR sequences turned up only very rarely across donors. The only immune exposure information available for the cohort was CMV serostatus. The study listed approximately 150 TCR beta chains as associated with cytomegalovirus. A later analysis associated 17,000 or so TCR beta sequences with specific HLA alleles at a false discovery rate of 0.05. It was suggested by the authors that the approach could potentially be generalized to other disease states and immunological phenotypes. The classifier was reported to diagnose cytomegalovirus status with high specificity and sensitivity in both the original cohort and the validation cohort. A group of highly shared sequence variants was considered likely to be a technical artifact of the sequencing pipeline. In this cohort, only TCR beta chains were sequenced, and detectable features were limited by the absence of alpha or paired-chain data. A later analysis found that HLA-associated TCR beta chains were more clonally expanded and had lower generation probabilities than equally common non-associated chains. A further reported finding was that TCR beta sequences accurately predicted the HLA-A and HLA-B alleles for most subjects in the first cohort. V-gene and J-gene trimming of TCR beta chains was associated with a missense DCLRE1C variant in a later genetic analysis, and the association was replicated in an independent cohort. According to a later analysis, parvovirus B19, influenza, CMV and Epstein-Barr virus appeared linked to several top co-occurrence clusters. According to a later genetic analysis, donors in an Asian-associated ancestry cluster had fewer N-insertions in productive TCRs than the approximately 650-donor mean. Linkage disequilibrium might explain the correlated functional status among segregating V segments, but an unknown experimental factor could not be excluded. A later analysis found that most CMV-associated TCR beta chains appeared HLA-restricted, with HLA associations seemingly driven largely by CMV exposure. Approximately 18 rarely observed V segments, including chromosome 9 orphons, were excluded from the earlier analysis of about 500 of the donors because counts were too low. Some IMGT-functional V segments, including TRBV6-2 and TRBV6-3, could not be distinguished by the 87-base-pair reads and were therefore excluded. When HLA alleles, especially DR and DQ, strongly co-occurred, attributing TCR associations to individual alleles was difficult.

The sample taken for sequencing was PBMCs. The source of this sequence is a male donor in good health and CMV-seronegative. The chain was built from TRBV18 and TRBJ1-4, with 7 junctional bases fitting TRBD1. The CDR3 loop reads CASSPNRGSDEKLFF. The nucleotide sequence reads as follows: TGTGCCAGCTCACCGAACAGGGGATCGGATGAAAAACTGTTTTTT.